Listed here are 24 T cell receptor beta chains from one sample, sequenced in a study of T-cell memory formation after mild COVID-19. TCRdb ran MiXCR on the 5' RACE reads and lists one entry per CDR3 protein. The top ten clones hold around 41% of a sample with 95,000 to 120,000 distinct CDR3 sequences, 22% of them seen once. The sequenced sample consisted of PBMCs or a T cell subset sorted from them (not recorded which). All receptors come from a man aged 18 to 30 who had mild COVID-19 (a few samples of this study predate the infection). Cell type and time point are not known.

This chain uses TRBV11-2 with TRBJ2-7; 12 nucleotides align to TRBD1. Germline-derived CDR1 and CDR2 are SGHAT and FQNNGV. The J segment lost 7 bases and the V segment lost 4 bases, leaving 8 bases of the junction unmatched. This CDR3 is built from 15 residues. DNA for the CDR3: TGTGCCAGCAGCTCCCCGGGACAGGGGGCAGGAGAGCAGTACTTC. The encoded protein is CASSSPGQGAGEQYF.

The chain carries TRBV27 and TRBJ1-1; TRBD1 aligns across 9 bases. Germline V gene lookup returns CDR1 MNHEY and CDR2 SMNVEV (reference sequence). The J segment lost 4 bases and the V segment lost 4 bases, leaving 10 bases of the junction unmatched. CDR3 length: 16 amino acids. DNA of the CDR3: TGTGCCAGCAGTTCCTGGACAGGGGTTGGATTCACTGAAGCTTTCTTT. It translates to CASSSWTGVGFTEAFF.

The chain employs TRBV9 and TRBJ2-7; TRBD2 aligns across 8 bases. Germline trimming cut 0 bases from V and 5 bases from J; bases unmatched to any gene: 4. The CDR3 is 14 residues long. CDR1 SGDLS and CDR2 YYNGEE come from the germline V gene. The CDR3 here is CASSVGGGTNEQYF. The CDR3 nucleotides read TGTGCCAGCAGCGTAGGCGGGGGGACGAACGAGCAGTACTTC. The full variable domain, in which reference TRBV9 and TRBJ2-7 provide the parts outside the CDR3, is DSGVTQTPKHLITATGQRVTLRCSPRSGDLSVYWYQQSLDQGLQFLIQYYNGEERAKGNILERFSAQQFPDLHSELNLSSLELGDSALYFCASSVGGGTNEQYFGPGTRLTVT.

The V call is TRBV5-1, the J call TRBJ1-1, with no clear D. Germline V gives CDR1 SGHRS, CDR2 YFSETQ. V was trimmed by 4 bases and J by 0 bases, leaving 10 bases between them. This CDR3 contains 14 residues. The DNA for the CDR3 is TGCGCCAGCAGCCGGCTGAGGATGAACACTGAAGCTTTCTTT. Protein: CASSRLRMNTEAFF.

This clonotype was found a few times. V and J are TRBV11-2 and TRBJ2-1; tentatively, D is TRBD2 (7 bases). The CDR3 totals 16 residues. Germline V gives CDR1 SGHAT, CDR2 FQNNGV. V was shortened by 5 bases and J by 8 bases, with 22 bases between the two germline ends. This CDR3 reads CASSPYPGGPGDEQFF. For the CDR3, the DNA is TGTGCCAGCAGCCCCTATCCCGGGGGGCCGGGCGATGAGCAGTTCTTC.

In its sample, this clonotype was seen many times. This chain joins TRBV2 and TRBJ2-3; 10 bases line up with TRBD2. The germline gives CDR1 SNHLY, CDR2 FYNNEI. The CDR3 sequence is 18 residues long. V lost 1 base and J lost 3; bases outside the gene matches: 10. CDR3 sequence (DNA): TGTGCCAGCAGTGAAGGCCAGCGGGGGGGCCTCGGGACAGATACGCAGTATTTT. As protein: CASSEGQRGGLGTDTQYF.

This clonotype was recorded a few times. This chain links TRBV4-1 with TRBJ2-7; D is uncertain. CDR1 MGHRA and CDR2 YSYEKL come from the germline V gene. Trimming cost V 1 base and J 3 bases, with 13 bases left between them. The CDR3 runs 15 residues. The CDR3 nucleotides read TGCGCCAGCAGCCAAGTATGGAGCAGACTCTACGAGCAGTACGTC. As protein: CASSQVWSRLYEQYV.

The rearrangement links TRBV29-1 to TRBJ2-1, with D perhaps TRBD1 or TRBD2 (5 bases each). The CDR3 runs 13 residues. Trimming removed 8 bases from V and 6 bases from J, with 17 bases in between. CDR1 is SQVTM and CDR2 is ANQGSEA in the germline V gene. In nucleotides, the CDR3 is TGCAGCTCCGAACGAGGGGAATTCAATGAGCAGTTCTTC. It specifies CSSERGEFNEQFF.

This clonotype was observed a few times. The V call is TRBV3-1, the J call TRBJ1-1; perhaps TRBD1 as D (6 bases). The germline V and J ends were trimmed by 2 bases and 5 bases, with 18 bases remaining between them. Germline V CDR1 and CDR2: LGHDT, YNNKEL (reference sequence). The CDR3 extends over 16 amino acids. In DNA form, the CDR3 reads TGTGCCAGCAGCCAAAGGCTGGAGGGGGGATGGACTGAAGCTTTCTTT. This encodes CASSQRLEGGWTEAFF.

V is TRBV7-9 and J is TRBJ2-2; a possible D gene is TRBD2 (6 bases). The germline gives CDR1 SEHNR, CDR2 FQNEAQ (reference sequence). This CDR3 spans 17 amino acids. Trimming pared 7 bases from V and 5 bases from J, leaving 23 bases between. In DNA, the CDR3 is TGTGCCAGCAACGATAGGGCGTTTGCGGGGTATACCGGGGAGCTGTTTTTT. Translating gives CASNDRAFAGYTGELFF.

The CDR3 DNA is TGCGCCAGCAGCTTGACCGGCATGAACACTGAAGCTTTCTTT. It codes for CASSLTGMNTEAFF. J is TRBJ1-1 and V is TRBV5-1; D ambiguous. V lost 1 base to trimming and J lost 0 bases, with 7 bases between them. The CDR3 runs 14 residues. Germline V lookup: CDR1 SGHRS, CDR2 YFSETQ.

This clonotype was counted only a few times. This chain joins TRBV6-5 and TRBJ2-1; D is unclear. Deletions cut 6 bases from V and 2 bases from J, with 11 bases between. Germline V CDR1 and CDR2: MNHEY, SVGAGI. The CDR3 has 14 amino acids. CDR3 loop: CASRGSVPYNEQFF. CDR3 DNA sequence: TGTGCCAGCAGAGGCTCGGTACCCTACAATGAGCAGTTCTTC.

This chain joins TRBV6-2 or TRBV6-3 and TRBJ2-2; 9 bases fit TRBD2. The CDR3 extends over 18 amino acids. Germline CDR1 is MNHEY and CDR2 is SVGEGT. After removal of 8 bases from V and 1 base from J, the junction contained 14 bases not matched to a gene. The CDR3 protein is CASPGVAGALRNTGELFF. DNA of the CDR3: TGTGCCAGCCCGGGAGTAGCGGGGGCCCTTCGGAACACCGGGGAGCTGTTTTTT.

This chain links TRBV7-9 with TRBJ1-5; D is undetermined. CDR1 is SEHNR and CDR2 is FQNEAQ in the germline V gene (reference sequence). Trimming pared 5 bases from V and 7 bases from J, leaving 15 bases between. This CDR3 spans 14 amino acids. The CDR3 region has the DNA TGTGCCAGCAGCCCCATTGGGCCCCCGCAGCCCCAGCATTTT. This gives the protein CASSPIGPPQPQHF.

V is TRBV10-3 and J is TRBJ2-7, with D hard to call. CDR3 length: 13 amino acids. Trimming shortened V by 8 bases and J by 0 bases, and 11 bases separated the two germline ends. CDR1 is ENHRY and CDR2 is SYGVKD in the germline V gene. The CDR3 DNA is TGTGCCATCGTGGACGGAGACTCCTACGAGCAGTACTTC. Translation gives CAIVDGDSYEQYF.

The CDR3 DNA reads as TGTGCCAGCAGCGGGGACCACATTGGGAACGAAAAACTGTTTTTT. It is translated as CASSGDHIGNEKLFF. The rearrangement links TRBV5-6 to TRBJ1-4; a weak D match, TRBD1 (5 bases). V lost 4 bases, J lost 8 bases, and 18 bases lay in between. The CDR3 runs to 15 residues. CDR1 and CDR2 from the germline V gene are SGHDT and YYEEEE. Filled out from reference TRBV5-6 and TRBJ1-4, the complete variable domain reads DAGVTQSPTHLIKTRGQQVTLRCSPKSGHDTVSWYQQALGQGPQFIFQYYEEEERQRGNFPDRFSGHQFPNYSSELNVNALLLGDSALYLCASSGDHIGNEKLFFGSGTQLSVL.

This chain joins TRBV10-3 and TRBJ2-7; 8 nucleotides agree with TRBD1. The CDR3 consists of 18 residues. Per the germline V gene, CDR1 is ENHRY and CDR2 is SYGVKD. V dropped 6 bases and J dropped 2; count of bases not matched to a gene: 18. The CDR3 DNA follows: TGTGCCATCAGAGACACCTCCCTGGACAGGGAGATAACCTACGAGCAGTACGTC. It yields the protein CAIRDTSLDREITYEQYV.

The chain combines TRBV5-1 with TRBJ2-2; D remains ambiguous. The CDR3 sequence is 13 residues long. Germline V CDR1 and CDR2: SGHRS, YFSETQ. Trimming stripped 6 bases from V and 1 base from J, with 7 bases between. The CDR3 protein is CASTHQNTGELFF. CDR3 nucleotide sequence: TGCGCCAGCACACACCAGAACACCGGGGAGCTGTTTTTT.

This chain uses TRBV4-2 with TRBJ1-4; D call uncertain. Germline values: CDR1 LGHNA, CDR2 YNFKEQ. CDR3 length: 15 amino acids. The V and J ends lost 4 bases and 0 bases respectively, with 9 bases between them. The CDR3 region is CASSLAAPTNEKLFF. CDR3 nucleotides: TGTGCCAGCAGCCTAGCAGCGCCAACTAATGAAAAACTGTTTTTT.

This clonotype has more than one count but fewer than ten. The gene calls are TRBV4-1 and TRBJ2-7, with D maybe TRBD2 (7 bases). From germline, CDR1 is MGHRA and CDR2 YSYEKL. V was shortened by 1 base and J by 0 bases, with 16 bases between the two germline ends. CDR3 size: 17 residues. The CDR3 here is CASSQGVGGTSSYEQYV. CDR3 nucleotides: TGCGCCAGCAGCCAAGGGGTGGGGGGGACAAGCTCCTACGAGCAGTACGTC.

CDR3 coding DNA: TGTGCCAGCAGCTTAGGGGGGAGGTATGGCTACACCTTC. Encoded protein: CASSLGGRYGYTF. This chain joins TRBV7-2 and TRBJ1-2; D is perhaps TRBD1 (5 bases). This CDR3 comprises 13 residues. CDR1 and CDR2 from the germline V gene are SGHTA and FQGNSA. The V gene lost 1 base and the J gene lost 5 bases, with 8 bases spanning the gap.

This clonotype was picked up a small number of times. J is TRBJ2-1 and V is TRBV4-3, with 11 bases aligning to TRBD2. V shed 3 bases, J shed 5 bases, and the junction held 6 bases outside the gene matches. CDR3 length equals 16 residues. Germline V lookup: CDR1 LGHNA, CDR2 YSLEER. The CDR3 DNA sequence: TGCGCCAGCAGCCAGAGCCTAGCGGGGGGTGACAATGAGCAGTTCTTC. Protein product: CASSQSLAGGDNEQFF.

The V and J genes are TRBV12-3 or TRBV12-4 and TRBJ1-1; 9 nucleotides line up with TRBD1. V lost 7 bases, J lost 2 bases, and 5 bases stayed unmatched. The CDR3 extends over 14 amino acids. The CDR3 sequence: CASTGQGFNTEAFF. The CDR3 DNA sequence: TGTGCCAGCACGGGACAGGGATTCAACACTGAAGCTTTCTTT.

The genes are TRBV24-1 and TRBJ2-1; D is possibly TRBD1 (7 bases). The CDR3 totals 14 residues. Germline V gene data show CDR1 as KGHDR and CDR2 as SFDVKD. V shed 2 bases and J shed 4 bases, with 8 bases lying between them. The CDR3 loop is CATSDSGGYNEQFF. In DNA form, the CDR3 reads TGTGCCACCAGTGATTCAGGGGGGTACAATGAGCAGTTCTTC.